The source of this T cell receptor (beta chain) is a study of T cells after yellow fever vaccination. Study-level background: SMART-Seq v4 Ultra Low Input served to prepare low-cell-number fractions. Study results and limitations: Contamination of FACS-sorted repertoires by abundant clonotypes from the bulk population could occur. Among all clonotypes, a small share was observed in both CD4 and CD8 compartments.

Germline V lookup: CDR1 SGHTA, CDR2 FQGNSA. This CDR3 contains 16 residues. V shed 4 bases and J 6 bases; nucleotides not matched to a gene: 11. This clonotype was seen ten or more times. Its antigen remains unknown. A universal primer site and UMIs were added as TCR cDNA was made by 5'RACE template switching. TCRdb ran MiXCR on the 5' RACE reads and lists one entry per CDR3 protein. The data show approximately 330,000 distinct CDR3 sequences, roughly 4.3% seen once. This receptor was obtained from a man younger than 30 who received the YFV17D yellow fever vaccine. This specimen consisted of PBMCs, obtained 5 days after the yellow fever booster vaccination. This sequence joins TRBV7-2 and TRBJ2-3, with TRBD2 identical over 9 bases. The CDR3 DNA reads TGTGCCAGCAGCTATGGGCCTAGCGGGGCGACGGATACGCAGTATTTT. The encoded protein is CASSYGPSGATDTQYF.